This TCR beta chain came from a study of blood T cells in healthy people across ages (dated by TCRdb to the mid-2010s). In terms of the full investigation: In model experiments, template switching captured roughly one uniquely barcoded TCR beta cDNA molecule for every two T cells. To track age-related changes in TCR beta repertoire diversity, the study relied on deep sequencing normalized with unique cDNA molecular identifiers. Four age groups were formed from the donors: young (average roughly 15 years), middle-aged (around 39), aged (62) and long-lived (around 80). Using the same blood draw, the study looked at two additional independent replicas of 1 million unique cDNA reads for two donors, one aged 18 to 30 and the other aged 80 or older. Donors of different ages were randomly distributed across sequencing lanes to avoid experimental bias. Findings and caveats that apply to the study as a whole: Total diversity estimates from one million sequenced T cells were considered lower bounds and underestimates. As age increased, observed TCR beta diversity per million T cells dropped in a roughly linear way, and a significant reduction was already evident by age around 41. Compared with the aged group, the long-lived group had more naive CD4+ T cells, fewer expanded clones and increased TCR diversity, suggesting age selection. Observed TCR beta diversity correlated strongly with the percentage of naive T cells measured by flow cytometry. Bulk unsorted PBMC profiling prevented conclusive comparison of naive and antigen-experienced compartments. The CMV infection status of donors was not known, potentially confounding age-related changes in expanded clonotypes.

V is cut back by 7 bases and J by 3 bases, with 10 bases in the junction unmatched. The CDR3 goes from the cysteine to the phenylalanine over 15 residues. The only DNA kept is the CDR3, 45 bases in frame from the first base. Via the germline V gene, CDR1 is ENHRY and CDR2 SYGVKD. Of note for this clonotype: Its antigen specificity is not known. Base qualities are not at hand, and no much larger clone is one base apart.

Systemically healthy Caucasian individuals from Russia, some 40 in total and aged about 6 to 95 years, were included as donors. Each donor gave about 9.7 milliliters of peripheral blood, drawn into EDTA-treated Vacutainer tubes. PBMCs were isolated by Ficoll-Paque density-gradient centrifugation, with at least 7 million obtained per sample. Total RNA was extracted from PBMCs with Trizol reagent, with at least 6 micrograms obtained per sample. For every donor, flow cytometry on a PBMC aliquot measured the percentage of naive CD45RAhigh/CD27high T cells. The library was prepared using 5' RACE. These reads were obtained on an Illumina HiSeq 2500. A second PCR of about 7 to 12 cycles was run with a J-beta primer mix and a sample-barcoded 5' primer. A unique molecular identifier was introduced onto each TCR beta cDNA molecule by a template-switch 5' adaptor carrying 12 random nucleotides. At least 2.5 million CDR3-containing paired-end reads were obtained from each sample. First-strand cDNA synthesis was performed from all RNA using the Mint cDNA synthesis kit, with priming by a TRBC-specific oligonucleotide. After uracil-DNA glycosylase treatment, a first 18-cycle PCR used universal primers M1SS and BC2_uni_R on all cDNA. The paper's data handling went like this. Normalization of each sample was performed by random selection of 1 million high-quality reads, each carrying a distinct molecular identifier. Instead of being binned into consensus sequences, reads with shared molecular identifiers were discarded. MiTCR, run with a Q25 quality threshold and the strictest error-elimination algorithm, handled CDR3 identification, clonotype clustering and error correction. A nonparametric unseen species model with Euler transformation was used to estimate a lower bound on total TCR beta diversity. TCRdb trimmed public reads at Q25 via fastp, called clones via MiXCR and kept in-frame beta chains. A single entry per CDR3 protein holds the most common genes and DNA from its merged rows. These V and J calls rely on TCRdb rather than the paper's analysis. The sample includes 850,000 to 1,100,000 distinct CDR3 sequences, with 35% to 40% observed a single time. The ten largest clones capture around 14% of the sample.

The chain uses TRBV10-3 and TRBJ2-7; 9 of the junction bases match TRBD1. The source material was blood. The receptor was derived from a man younger than 35 in good health. The CDR3 protein sequence reads: CAINFYRGQNYEQYF. The nucleotide sequence reads TGTGCCATCAACTTTTACAGGGGGCAGAACTACGAGCAGTACTTC.